A single sample is the source of the 26 T cell receptor beta chains below, sequenced in a study of shared clonotypes between healthy human individuals. Produced via immunoSEQ multiplex PCR; TCRdb's table is partial and in-frame only. The data hold 850,000 to 1,100,000 clones, with 60% to 80% observed a single time. The material sequenced was memory CD4+ T cells from PBMCs. Documented subset: CD45RA-negative fraction. The receptors come from a man younger than 30 in good health. Some clones in this sample may be carry-over from other donors' samples.

The chain uses TRBV19 and TRBJ2-1; 9 bases are a match to TRBD2. V dropped 5 bases and J dropped 1; count of bases not matched to a gene: 3. Per germline, CDR1 LNHDA and CDR2 SQIVND (reference sequence). The CDR3 spans 15 residues. CDR3 amino acids: CASSFTSGSYNEQFF. In DNA, the CDR3 is TGTGCCAGTAGTTTCACTAGCGGGTCCTACAATGAGCAGTTCTTC.

Turning to this clone: Other DNA sequences in this sample translate to the same CDR3. CDR3 amino acids: CASSYGTSGNTIYF. The DNA for the CDR3 is TGTGCCAGCAGTTACGGGACCTCTGGAAACACCATATATTTT. The V gene is TRBV6-6, the J gene TRBJ1-3; TRBD1 is a possible D gene (5 bases). Per the germline V gene, CDR1 is MNHNY and CDR2 is SVGAGI (reference sequence). This CDR3 region has 14 residues. V lost 2 bases and J lost 0, with 5 bases in between.

The rearrangement joins TRBV11-2 to TRBJ1-6; unclear D gene. The CDR3 length is 13 residues. V gave up 7 bases and J gave up 6 bases, with 10 bases separating them. CDR1 is SGHAT, CDR2 FQNNGV, per germline. CDR3 in amino acids: CASTLLGNSPLHF. The CDR3 region has the DNA TGTGCCAGCACCCTACTGGGTAATTCACCCCTCCACTTT.

The chain joins TRBV27 to TRBJ2-7; no clear D. The CDR3 length is 15 residues. V lost 0 bases to trimming and J lost 2 bases, with 11 bases between them. CDR1 is MNHEY and CDR2 is SMNVEV in the germline V gene (reference sequence). In DNA, the CDR3 is TGTGCCAGCAGTTTATCACCGGCAGCTCCCTACGAGCAGTACTTC. It codes for CASSLSPAAPYEQYF.

The chain has TRBV27 and TRBJ2-7, with TRBD2 as a possible D gene (6 bases). V lost 5 bases and J lost 3, with 23 bases in between. Germline V gene lookup returns CDR1 MNHEY and CDR2 SMNVEV (reference sequence). There are 17 residues in the CDR3. This chain's CDR3 is CASSPPRDSPSSYEQYF. DNA of the CDR3: TGTGCCAGCAGTCCCCCGCGGGACTCACCTTCGAGCTACGAGCAGTACTTC.

CDR3 in amino acids: CASSRYTSGSSYEQYF. The CDR3, as DNA: TGTGCCAGCAGCCGCTATACTAGCGGGAGCTCCTACGAGCAGTACTTC. The chain couples TRBV14 to TRBJ2-7; 11 nucleotides agree with TRBD2. The V gene's germline CDR1 is SGHDN and CDR2 FVKESK. This CDR3 has 16 residues. With 4 bases clipped from V and 0 bases from J, the junction kept 5 bases outside the gene matches.

The chain combines TRBV7-6 with TRBJ2-2, with 7 bases that match TRBD2. V lost 0 bases, J lost 0 bases, and 1 base stayed unmatched. The CDR3 totals 16 residues. CDR1 and CDR2 from the germline V gene are SGHVS and FNYEAQ. The CDR3 here is CASSLASGPNTGELFF. The CDR3 DNA reads TGTGCCAGCAGCTTAGCTAGCGGGCCGAACACCGGGGAGCTGTTTTTT.

This clone was seen a few times. The rearrangement links TRBV15 to TRBJ1-5; D gene ambiguous. V was cut by 0 bases and J by 7 bases, with 16 bases left in between. The germline CDR1 and CDR2 sequences are LNHNV and YYDKDF (reference sequence). This CDR3 region has 16 residues. The CDR3 DNA sequence: TGTGCCACCAGCAGAGATAGGGCATTGGGAAGCCAGCCCCAGCATTTT. Protein sequence: CATSRDRALGSQPQHF.

For the CDR3, the DNA is TGTGCCAGCTCACCACCGGTAGACACCGGGGAGCTGTTTTTT. Translating it yields CASSPPVDTGELFF. The V and J genes are TRBV18 and TRBJ2-2, with unresolved D. Trimming shortened V by 0 bases and J by 3 bases, and 5 bases separated the two germline ends. The CDR3 has 14 amino acids. Germline V lookup: CDR1 KGHSH, CDR2 LQKENI. Together with reference TRBV18 and TRBJ2-2, the CDR3 gives the full variable domain: NAGVMQNPRHLVRRRGQEARLRCSPMKGHSHVYWYRQLPEEGLKFMVYLQKENIIDESGMPKERFSAEFPKEGPSILRIQQVVRGDSAAYFCASSPPVDTGELFFGEGSRLTVL.

The chain employs TRBV14 and TRBJ2-1, with 7 bases identical to TRBD1. CDR1 is SGHDN, CDR2 FVKESK, per germline. V was pared by 1 base and J by 6 bases, with 18 bases of the junction left unmatched. CDR3 length: 19 residues. The CDR3 loop is CASSQVLWSTGWGSNEQFF. The CDR3 region has the DNA TGTGCCAGCAGCCAAGTTCTTTGGTCGACAGGGTGGGGATCCAATGAGCAGTTCTTC.

The chain couples TRBV6-1 to TRBJ2-7; possibly TRBD1 for D (6 bases). The CDR3 contains 12 residues. Trimming stripped 6 bases from V and 5 bases from J, with 11 bases between. CDR1 is MNHNS, CDR2 SASEGT, per germline. CDR3 amino acids: CASSANRDEQYF. CDR3 in DNA: TGTGCCAGCAGCGCTAACAGGGACGAGCAGTACTTC.

On this clone: The limits of the CDR3 on the DNA are not certain, so only TCRdb's listed CDR3 is given. The rearrangement links TRBV5-4 to TRBJ1-1; the DNA was not used to check the table's D call, TRBD1. The CDR3 contains 15 residues when both ends are counted. Germline-derived CDR1 and CDR2 are SGHNT and YYREEE (reference sequence). The CDR3 reads CASSFGPGMNTEAFF.

The chain joins TRBV6-5 to TRBJ1-2; D not certain. The CDR3 covers 12 residues. Per the germline V gene, CDR1 is MNHEY and CDR2 is SVGAGI. V lost 4 bases and J 8 bases, leaving 11 bases between the germline ends. CDR3: CASSSQDKGYTF. CDR3 sequence (DNA): TGTGCCAGCAGTTCCCAAGACAAAGGCTACACCTTC.

This sequence joins TRBV7-8 and TRBJ2-6; D unclear. With 4 bases removed from V and 4 bases from J, the gap between germline ends came to 8 bases. In germline, CDR1 is SGHVS, CDR2 FQNEAQ. This CDR3 has 14 amino acids. DNA of the CDR3: TGTGCCAGCAGCTCTTCGACAGGGGCCAACGTCCTGACTTTC. This sequence encodes CASSSSTGANVLTF.

This clone was observed a handful of times. The rearrangement joins TRBV11-3 to TRBJ2-5; D assignment may be TRBD1 or TRBD2 (6 bases each). Trimming left V 5 bases short and J 5 bases short, with 18 bases between. This CDR3 spans 15 amino acids. Germline V gene sequence: CDR1 SGHNT, CDR2 YENEEA. CDR3 sequence reads: CASSRGGGIAETQYF. In nucleotides, the CDR3 is TGTGCCAGCAGCCGTGGGGGCGGGATTGCGGAGACCCAGTACTTC.

The chain recombines TRBV7-6 with TRBJ1-2, with unresolved D. The CDR3 runs 12 residues. Germline V gene sequence: CDR1 SGHVS, CDR2 FNYEAQ. Trimming left V 5 bases short and J 6 bases short, with 10 bases between. The CDR3 here is CASSPIRDGYTF. CDR3 nucleotide sequence: TGTGCCAGCAGCCCAATTAGGGATGGCTACACCTTC.

A word on this clone: At the DNA level, this CDR3 is encoded by other sequences in the same sample as well. The chain carries TRBV15 and TRBJ2-5; a weak D match, TRBD1 (6 bases). Looked up from germline, CDR1 is LNHNV and CDR2 is YYDKDF (reference sequence). The CDR3 is 13 residues long. The V end lost 1 base, the J end lost 3 bases, and 6 bases lay between the germline ends. The CDR3 sequence: CATSRGTEETQYF. The DNA for the CDR3 is TGTGCCACCAGCAGAGGGACAGAAGAGACCCAGTACTTC.

This clone was observed a single time. The rearrangement links TRBV10-3 to TRBJ1-1; TRBD1 might be the D (5 bases). V dropped 0 bases and J dropped 7 bases, with 12 bases sitting between them. The CDR3 is 14 amino acids. The germline gives CDR1 ENHRY, CDR2 SYGVKD. The CDR3 sequence is CAISESEGKNEAFF. CDR3 sequence (DNA): TGTGCCATCAGTGAGTCGGAGGGGAAGAATGAAGCTTTCTTT.

The gene calls are TRBV7-2 and TRBJ1-3, with D possibly being TRBD1 (6 bases). V lost 3 bases and J lost 1, with 16 bases in between. From germline, CDR1 is SGHTA and CDR2 FQGNSA. The CDR3 is 17 residues long. CDR3 coding DNA: TGTGCCAGCAGCTTCCCGGGGGCCCCAAGGTCTGGAAACACCATATATTTT. Protein product: CASSFPGAPRSGNTIYF.

Concerning this clone itself: A read error may be the cause here, since a much bigger clone is one base away. CDR3 protein: CASSLSTSPWNTEAFF. In DNA form, the CDR3 reads TGTGCCAGCAGCTTGTCGACAAGCCCGTGGAACACTGAAGCTTTCTTT. The chain carries TRBV5-6 and TRBJ1-1; D gene unclear. V lost 1 base to trimming and J lost 1 base, with 14 bases between them. Germline V gene lookup returns CDR1 SGHDT and CDR2 YYEEEE. The CDR3 is 16 residues long. Complete variable domain (other parts from reference TRBV5-6 and TRBJ1-1): DAGVTQSPTHLIKTRGQQVTLRCSPKSGHDTVSWYQQALGQGPQFIFQYYEEEERQRGNFPDRFSGHQFPNYSSELNVNALLLGDSALYLCASSLSTSPWNTEAFFGQGTRLTVV.

The gene calls are TRBV28 and TRBJ1-3; D is uncertain. V was trimmed by 9 bases and J by 1 base, leaving 13 bases between them. Germline assignment: CDR1 MDHEN and CDR2 SYDVKM. The CDR3 sequence is 14 residues long. The CDR3 here is CASMTSRSGNTIYF. In DNA, the CDR3 is TGTGCCAGTATGACATCGAGGTCTGGAAACACCATATATTTT. Filled out from reference TRBV28 and TRBJ1-3, the complete variable domain reads DVKVTQSSRYLVKRTGEKVFLECVQDMDHENMFWYRQDPGLGLRLIYFSYDVKMKEKGDIPEGYSVSREKKERFSLILESASTNQTSMYLCASMTSRSGNTIYFGEGSWLTVV.

The CDR3 DNA follows: TGTGCCAGCAGTGAGGGGCCCTCCGGGGAGCTGTTTTTT. Translating it yields CASSEGPSGELFF. The chain couples TRBV6-1 to TRBJ2-2, with D tentatively TRBD1 (5 bases). The length of the CDR3 is 13 residues. Germline values: CDR1 MNHNS, CDR2 SASEGT. Trimming stripped 3 bases from V and 6 bases from J, with 8 bases between.

The chain couples TRBV18 to TRBJ1-2; possibly TRBD1 for D (5 bases). The germline V gene has CDR1 KGHSH and CDR2 LQKENI. V was trimmed by 4 bases and J by 6 bases, leaving 18 bases between them. This CDR3 is built from 15 residues. CDR3 loop: CASSRVAGSNDGYTF. The CDR3 nucleotides read TGTGCCAGCTCACGGGTCGCAGGGTCGAACGATGGCTACACCTTC. Supplemented by reference TRBV18 and TRBJ1-2, the full variable domain reads NAGVMQNPRHLVRRRGQEARLRCSPMKGHSHVYWYRQLPEEGLKFMVYLQKENIIDESGMPKERFSAEFPKEGPSILRIQQVVRGDSAAYFCASSRVAGSNDGYTFGSGTRLTVV.

The chain is built from TRBV28 and TRBJ2-3; 11 positions match TRBD2. Germline V gene lookup returns CDR1 MDHEN and CDR2 SYDVKM. This CDR3 contains 17 residues. V shed 0 bases, J shed 5 bases, and the junction held 7 bases outside the gene matches. The DNA for the CDR3 is TGTGCCAGCAGTTTATGGATTAGCGGGAGGGCCGGAGATACGCAGTATTTT. Amino acids: CASSLWISGRAGDTQYF.

The chain links TRBV11-2 to TRBJ2-7; 9 bases fit TRBD2. The CDR3 has 13 residues. Germline trimming cut 3 bases from V and 6 bases from J; bases unmatched to any gene: 3. Germline V gives CDR1 SGHAT, CDR2 FQNNGV. The CDR3 nucleotides read TGTGCCAGCAGCTTTAGCGGGAGCCGCGAGCAGTACTTC. This codes for CASSFSGSREQYF.

The rearrangement uses TRBV29-1 and TRBJ2-7, with D possibly being TRBD1 (5 bases). Germline V gene sequence: CDR1 SQVTM, CDR2 ANQGSEA. V dropped 5 bases and J dropped 0 bases, with 8 bases sitting between them. There are 12 residues in the CDR3. The CDR3 coding sequence is TGCAGCGTTACGACAGTCTCCTACGAGCAGTACTTC. Its protein is CSVTTVSYEQYF.